This T cell receptor beta chain came from a study of PD-L1 blockade in urothelial cancer (TCRdb year 2017). In the study overall: Every patient began therapy in about 2014 and was given atezolizumab 1,200 mg intravenously every 3 weeks. About 85% of the roughly 29 patients were males with bladder-origin urothelial cancer, and about 65% of the roughly 30 reported a prior smoking history. An ECOG performance status of 0 or 1 was recorded for the patients, and 0 to 3 prior chemotherapy regimens had been received by the patients. Blood samples were analyzed 3 weeks after the start of treatment (second dose) and 6 weeks after the start of treatment. Blood samples gave median yields of approximately 130,000 T cells and over 80,000 unique TCRs, along with a median clonality of about 0.084. An exploratory multi-omic analysis was conducted of the somatic, immune and clinical correlates of response to PD-L1 blockade with atezolizumab in urothelial cancer. Pretreatment tumor samples, along with matched peripheral blood collected serially before and after atezolizumab treatment, underwent TCR sequencing. Durable clinical benefit meant progression-free survival longer than 6 months, and TCR features were also tested against progression-free and overall survival. In the same patients, whole exome sequencing and RNA sequencing of pretreatment tumors were performed in addition to TCR sequencing. Roughly ten patients achieved durable clinical benefit and 20 did not. Under 30 patients had pretreatment blood TCR-seq, about 25 had at least one posttreatment blood collection, and about 25 had tumor TCR-seq. Results the study describes overall, beyond this receptor: Among patients with durable benefit, tumor-associated TCR clones showed greater expansion in peripheral blood 3 weeks after treatment started (n = 22, p = 0.022). A pretreatment peripheral blood TCR clonality below the median was linked to improved progression-free and overall survival. Because the sample size was small (n of about 27) and many of the analyses were exploratory, the results are meant to be hypothesis-generating.

About this clone itself: It has no known antigen specificity. No much larger clonotype is one base removed from it; base qualities were not supplied.

A cohort of about 27 patients with locally advanced or metastatic urothelial carcinoma, treated at Memorial Sloan Kettering on a trial protocol, was included. Peripheral blood mononuclear cells were collected pretreatment and during treatment, with between 1 and 8 total time points obtained per patient. The Qiagen DNeasy Blood extraction kit was used to purify genomic DNA from total PBMCs and from tumor samples. PBMCs were collected pretreatment and during treatment, and were isolated and stored as previously described. The germline V and J ends show losses of 4 bases and 0 bases respectively, and no gene match explains 6 bases of the junction. The CDR3 spans 16 residues, from the cysteine through the phenylalanine. CDR3 DNA only is kept here, 48 bases in frame from base 1. CDR1 SGHVS and CDR2 FQNEAQ are derived from the germline V gene. Synthetic TCR analog templates were spiked into each PCR so that absolute template abundance could be estimated from read counts. TCRbeta CDR3 regions were amplified from genomic DNA with bias-controlled V and J gene primers using the immunoSEQ assay. Sequencing of rearranged TCRbeta segments was performed at approximately 20X coverage. The authors processed their data as follows. Clustering was used to correct sequencing errors, and CDR3s were annotated against IMGT so that V, D and J genes could be assigned. Only productive TCRbeta rearrangements were used in downstream analyses, excluding out-of-frame or stop-codon sequences. Clonality was computed as one minus Shannon entropy normalized by the log of the number of unique productive sequences. Fisher's exact test with Benjamini-Hochberg correction, using a cutoff of adjusted p below 0.01, was how clones that differed between time points or between blood and tumor were identified. TCRdb obtained this table from immuneACCESS and retained in-frame rearrangements with V and J assigned. These tables miss some clones; where compared with another copy, unresolved V genes account for less than half of the shortfall, and the remainder is unexplained. Clone size and V and J calls were adopted from that table, with D and trimming inferred from the DNA. The sample includes tens of thousands of clones, with roughly 88% observed a single time. Clones ranked in the top ten supply less than 4.5% of the sample.

Sequences were derived from PBMCs, sampled around atezolizumab (anti-PD-L1) treatment. This clonotype was obtained from a man in his forties or fifties with urothelial cancer. This chain joins TRBV7-8 to TRBJ2-5, and TRBD1 matches 9 of the central bases. The CDR3 reads CASSYRDRDYQETQYF. The DNA is as follows: TGTGCCAGCAGCTACCGGGACAGGGATTACCAAGAGACCCAGTACTTC. With all but the CDR3 taken from the reference TRBV7-8 and TRBJ2-5 genes, the full variable domain is: GAGVSQSPRYKVAKRGQDVALRCDPISGHVSLFWYQQALGQGPEFLTYFQNEAQLDKSGLPSDRFFAERPEGSVSTLKIQRTQQEDSAVYLCASSYRDRDYQETQYFGPGTRLLVL.